Shown below are 30 T cell receptor beta chains from a single sample sequenced in a study of T-cell memory formation after mild COVID-19. Each CDR3 protein is one row after TCRdb ran MiXCR on the 5' RACE reads. The sample has about 190,000 distinct CDR3 sequences; around 16% are singletons. Sequenced input: PBMCs or a T cell subset sorted from them (not recorded which). These receptors came from an adult woman who had mild COVID-19 (a few samples of this study predate the infection). Cell type and time point are not known.

The chain uses TRBV12-3 or TRBV12-4 and TRBJ2-7, with 9 bases fitting TRBD1. V shed 3 bases, J shed 1 base, and the junction held 4 bases outside the gene matches. The CDR3 is 15 amino acids. This chain's CDR3 is CASSLQGTGSYEQYF. The CDR3 DNA sequence: TGTGCCAGCAGTTTGCAAGGGACAGGGTCCTACGAGCAGTACTTC.

In its sample, this clonotype was seen a few times. The rearrangement uses TRBV6-2 or TRBV6-3 and TRBJ2-3, with 11 bases identical to TRBD2. CDR1 and CDR2 from the germline V gene are MNHEY and SVGEGT. With 5 bases clipped from V and 2 bases from J, the junction kept 3 bases outside the gene matches. This CDR3 contains 15 residues. Written as DNA, the CDR3 is TGTGCCAGCAGTACGACTAGCGGGACCACAGATACGCAGTATTTT. Translating gives CASSTTSGTTDTQYF.

This clonotype has just a few counts. J is TRBJ2-3 and V is TRBV7-2, with TRBD2 identical over 8 bases. The V and J ends lost 5 bases and 4 bases, in that order; junction bases with no gene match: 11. CDR1 SGHTA and CDR2 FQGNSA come from the germline V gene. The CDR3 loop spans 16 amino acids. The CDR3 DNA reads TGTGCCAGCAGCACAAACGGGGGGGCAAGGTCAGATACGCAGTATTTT. Translation gives CASSTNGGARSDTQYF.

This chain connects TRBV15 to TRBJ2-5; D may be TRBD2 (5 bases). V was shortened by 0 bases and J by 10 bases, with 15 bases between the two germline ends. The CDR3 runs 14 residues. CDR1 LNHNV and CDR2 YYDKDF come from the germline V gene (reference sequence). The CDR3 sequence is CATSRERPEGSQYF. CDR3 coding DNA: TGTGCCACCAGCAGAGAGAGACCCGAGGGTAGCCAGTACTTC.

The rearrangement links TRBV18 to TRBJ1-5; the match to TRBD1 covers 7 bases. Germline CDR1 KGHSH, CDR2 LQKENI. The CDR3 is made up of 15 amino acids. The V and J ends lost 2 bases and 7 bases, in that order; junction bases with no gene match: 8. CDR3 DNA: TGTGCCAGCTCACCAAGTGAGGGGGCGAGGCAGCCCCAGCATTTT. Translation: CASSPSEGARQPQHF.

The chain is built from TRBV3-1 and TRBJ2-5; tentatively, D is TRBD1 (5 bases). The CDR3 runs 16 residues. CDR1 is LGHDT and CDR2 is YNNKEL in the germline V gene (reference sequence). Trimming stripped 0 bases from V and 4 bases from J, with 15 bases between. This CDR3 is CASSQDRVRAGETQYF. CDR3 in DNA: TGTGCCAGCAGCCAAGATAGGGTCAGGGCCGGAGAGACCCAGTACTTC.

In its sample, this clonotype was seen a few times. The V gene is TRBV12-3 or TRBV12-4, the J gene TRBJ2-3, with 8 bases fitting TRBD1. This CDR3 contains 15 residues. J gave up 4 bases and V 0 bases, and 3 bases lay outside the gene matches. CDR3 sequence reads: CASSLAAGGPDTQYF. The CDR3 DNA reads as TGTGCCAGCAGTTTAGCAGCAGGGGGCCCAGATACGCAGTATTTT.

This clonotype was detected a few times. The chain recombines TRBV7-3 with TRBJ2-2, with D possibly TRBD2 on 6 matching bases. This CDR3 is built from 16 residues. Germline V gene lookup returns CDR1 SGHTA and CDR2 FQGTGA. Trimming took off 3 bases at V and 6 bases at J, with 17 bases between the two ends. The CDR3 DNA is TGTGCCAGCAGCTTCTCCAGCGGGTATGGATCCGGGGAGCTGTTTTTT. Translated, it gives CASSFSSGYGSGELFF.

The J gene is TRBJ1-2, the V gene TRBV19; TRBD1 might be the D (5 bases). The CDR3 totals 13 residues. V shed 3 bases and J shed 3 bases, with 8 bases lying between them. CDR1 LNHDA and CDR2 SQIVND come from the germline V gene (reference sequence). In nucleotides, the CDR3 is TGTGCCAGTAGTATCGACAGCTACTATGGCTACACCTTC. This encodes CASSIDSYYGYTF. The full variable domain, with the rest looked up from reference TRBV19 and TRBJ1-2, is DGGITQSPKYLFRKEGQNVTLSCEQNLNHDAMYWYRQDPGQGLRLIYYSQIVNDFQKGDIAEGYSVSREKKESFPLTVTSAQKNPTAFYLCASSIDSYYGYTFGSGTRLTVV.

This clonotype has a handful of counts. The chain has TRBV6-6 and TRBJ1-5; D is perhaps TRBD1 (5 bases). CDR1 is MNHNY and CDR2 is SVGAGI in the germline V gene (reference sequence). This CDR3 is built from 16 residues. The V end lost 4 bases, the J end lost 5 bases, and 18 bases lay between the germline ends. This chain's CDR3 is CASSSQYRDSDQPQHF. The CDR3 nucleotides read TGTGCCAGCAGTTCACAATACCGGGACTCCGATCAGCCCCAGCATTTT.

This rearrangement joins TRBV10-3 to TRBJ2-5; 12 nucleotides agree with TRBD1. Unmatched junction bases numbered 3, after V lost 6 bases and J lost 4 bases. The CDR3 covers 14 residues. Germline-derived CDR1 and CDR2 are ENHRY and SYGVKD. The chain's CDR3 is CAISPGQGAETQYF. CDR3 coding DNA: TGTGCCATCAGCCCGGGACAGGGGGCAGAGACCCAGTACTTC.

The V and J genes are TRBV7-2 and TRBJ2-7, with D possibly matching TRBD1 (6 bases). The CDR3 totals 16 residues. Germline V gives CDR1 SGHTA, CDR2 FQGNSA. Trimming shortened V by 0 bases and J by 0 bases, and 12 bases separated the two germline ends. CDR3 in amino acids: CASSLALQGPSYEQYF. Written as DNA, the CDR3 is TGTGCCAGCAGCTTAGCCCTACAGGGACCCTCCTACGAGCAGTACTTC.

The rearrangement links TRBV30 to TRBJ2-3, with no clear D. This CDR3 comprises 15 residues. Germline CDR1 and CDR2: GTSNPN and SVGIG (reference sequence). The V gene lost 2 bases and the J gene lost 2 bases, with 14 bases spanning the gap. In nucleotides, the CDR3 is TGTGCCTGGAGTCGTAGGTCGGCCCTCACAGATACGCAGTATTTT. Its protein product is CAWSRRSALTDTQYF.

In this sample, this clonotype turned up a few times. The rearrangement joins TRBV7-2 to TRBJ1-1; D is uncertain. Trimming left V 0 bases short and J 5 bases short, with 13 bases between. The CDR3 runs to 15 residues. Germline CDR1 SGHTA, CDR2 FQGNSA. In DNA form, the CDR3 reads TGTGCCAGCAGCTTAGCGCAACCTATTTGGACTGAAGCTTTCTTT. Translation: CASSLAQPIWTEAFF.

The chain uses TRBV29-1 and TRBJ2-1; TRBD2 matches at 16 bases. CDR3 length: 14 residues. The junction had 6 bases not matched to a gene; V was cut back by 7 bases and J by 9 bases. Germline assignment: CDR1 SQVTM and CDR2 ANQGSEA. Here the CDR3 reads CSAEGLAGGREQFF. For the CDR3, the DNA is TGCAGCGCTGAGGGACTAGCGGGAGGGCGTGAGCAGTTCTTC.

Many counts were recorded for this clonotype. The rearrangement links TRBV24-1 to TRBJ2-3, with a possible D match to TRBD2 (5 bases). The length of the CDR3 is 15 residues. Germline CDR1 reads KGHDR; CDR2 reads SFDVKD. With 4 bases removed from V and 2 bases from J, the gap between germline ends came to 12 bases. This CDR3 reads CATSESGILTDTQYF. Here the CDR3 DNA reads TGTGCCACCAGTGAATCCGGGATCCTCACAGATACGCAGTATTTT.

J is TRBJ1-4 and V is TRBV7-9; D unresolved. CDR1 is SEHNR and CDR2 is FQNEAQ in the germline V gene (reference sequence). The CDR3 loop spans 16 amino acids. The V gene lost 1 base and the J gene lost 1 base, with 10 bases spanning the gap. As DNA, the CDR3 is TGTGCCAGCAGCTTAGTCGCGGTAGAAACTAATGAAAAACTGTTTTTT. This sequence encodes CASSLVAVETNEKLFF. Variable domain in full (rest from reference TRBV7-9 and TRBJ1-4): DTGVSQNPRHKITKRGQNVTFRCDPISEHNRLYWYRQTLGQGPEFLTYFQNEAQLEKSRLLSDRFSAERPKGSFSTLEIQRTEQGDSAMYLCASSLVAVETNEKLFFGSGTQLSVL.

Only a few counts were recorded for this clonotype. This chain joins TRBV6-1 and TRBJ1-5; D remains ambiguous. Trimming pared 8 bases from V and 6 bases from J, leaving 17 bases between. Germline lookup yields CDR1 MNHNS and CDR2 SASEGT. This CDR3 is built from 14 residues. Here the CDR3 DNA reads TGTGCCAGCGCTTCGAACAGAGGGCGTCAGCCCCAGCATTTT. This encodes CASASNRGRQPQHF.

A few counts support this clonotype. The chain links TRBV12-3 or TRBV12-4 to TRBJ2-5, with TRBD1 identical over 9 bases. The CDR3 runs to 16 residues. V dropped 5 bases and J dropped 4; count of bases not matched to a gene: 11. The CDR3 DNA reads TGTGCCAGCAGTCCCCTTGGGACAGGGATCGGAGAGACCCAGTACTTC. Translation gives CASSPLGTGIGETQYF.

This clonotype was observed a few times. The gene calls are TRBV7-3 and TRBJ1-2; 7 bases map to TRBD1. The CDR3 covers 15 residues. The V segment lost 0 bases and the J segment 7 bases; nucleotides outside the gene matches: 8. Germline values: CDR1 SGHTA, CDR2 FQGTGA. The CDR3 sequence is CASSLTGQGEFGYTF. DNA of the CDR3: TGTGCCAGCAGCTTAACGGGGCAGGGGGAGTTTGGCTACACCTTC. The full variable domain, with the rest looked up from reference TRBV7-3 and TRBJ1-2, is GAGVSQTPSNKVTEKGKYVELRCDPISGHTALYWYRQSLGQGPEFLIYFQGTGAADDSGLPNDRFFAVRPEGSVSTLKIQRTERGDSAVYLCASSLTGQGEFGYTFGSGTRLTVV.

There are many counts of this clonotype. The rearrangement joins TRBV5-5 to TRBJ1-3; the match to TRBD1 covers 7 bases. Germline V gene lookup returns CDR1 SGHKS and CDR2 YYEKEE (reference sequence). Trimming removed 6 bases from V and 7 bases from J; junction bases left unmatched: 10. The length of the CDR3 is 14 residues. CDR3 residues: CASTGPGTANTIYF. The CDR3 DNA reads TGTGCCAGCACAGGACCCGGGACAGCCAACACCATATATTTT.

A few counts support this clonotype. The rearrangement joins TRBV18 to TRBJ2-1, with 7 bases identical to TRBD2. CDR3 length equals 13 residues. Trimming cost V 3 bases and J 12 bases; bases outside gene matches: 8. Germline assignment: CDR1 KGHSH and CDR2 LQKENI. The chain's CDR3 is CASSPDPGEGQFF. In nucleotides, the CDR3 is TGTGCCAGCTCACCCGACCCCGGGGAGGGGCAGTTCTTC.

The rearrangement uses TRBV6-5 and TRBJ1-1, with a tentative D call TRBD1 (5 bases). CDR1 and CDR2 from the germline V gene are MNHEY and SVGAGI. The CDR3 spans 12 residues. V was shortened by 4 bases and J by 7 bases, with 10 bases between the two germline ends. This CDR3 reads CASSWDGREAFF. As DNA, the CDR3 is TGTGCCAGCAGTTGGGACGGCCGTGAAGCTTTCTTT.

V usage is TRBV6-1 and J usage is TRBJ2-3; D is perhaps TRBD2 (5 bases). CDR3 length: 15 residues. V lost 3 bases to trimming and J lost 1 base, with 11 bases between them. CDR1 is MNHNS, CDR2 SASEGT, per germline. The CDR3 DNA is TGTGCCAGCAGTGACTCTAGCACACGCACAGATACGCAGTATTTT. Translated, it gives CASSDSSTRTDTQYF.

Ten or more counts support this clonotype. The CDR3 DNA sequence: TGTGCCAGCAGTGAAGCGAGGACGGTTATCTACGAGCAGTACTTC. It codes for CASSEARTVIYEQYF. The V call is TRBV6-1, the J call TRBJ2-7; D uncertain. The CDR3 spans 15 residues. The V end lost 0 bases, the J end lost 3 bases, and 12 bases lay between the germline ends. Germline CDR1 MNHNS, CDR2 SASEGT.

The table lists this clonotype with a few counts. The rearrangement uses TRBV12-3 or TRBV12-4 and TRBJ2-2, with D hard to call. V dropped 5 bases and J dropped 13 bases, with 8 bases sitting between them. This CDR3 is built from 10 residues. The CDR3 loop reads CASSQFGLFF. The CDR3, as DNA: TGTGCCAGCAGTCAGTTCGGGCTGTTTTTT.

The gene calls are TRBV7-8 and TRBJ1-2; D possibly corresponds to TRBD1 (5 bases). Trimming stripped 1 base from V and 4 bases from J, with 16 bases between. CDR3 length equals 16 residues. The germline gives CDR1 SGHVS, CDR2 FQNEAQ. CDR3 residues: CASSLGAVGVSYGYTF. The CDR3 DNA sequence: TGTGCCAGCAGCTTAGGGGCCGTAGGGGTTAGCTATGGCTACACCTTC.

This clonotype came up a few times. The V and J genes are TRBV7-2 and TRBJ1-5; no clear D gene. Trimming took off 1 base at V and 2 bases at J, with 9 bases between the two ends. CDR3 size: 15 residues. Germline-derived CDR1 and CDR2 are SGHTA and FQGNSA. CDR3 region: CASSLEVRGNQPQHF. The CDR3 DNA is TGTGCCAGCAGCTTAGAAGTAAGGGGCAATCAGCCCCAGCATTTT.

The chain joins TRBV4-2 to TRBJ1-5, with 9 bases fitting TRBD1. Trimming at V came to 3 bases and at J to 1 base, leaving 4 bases not matched to a gene. From germline, CDR1 is LGHNA and CDR2 YNFKEQ. The CDR3 is 16 amino acids. The CDR3 loop is CASSQEQGASNQPQHF. In DNA, the CDR3 is TGTGCCAGCAGCCAGGAACAGGGGGCCAGCAATCAGCCCCAGCATTTT.

The chain has TRBV6-5 and TRBJ2-7; 7 positions match TRBD2. Germline V gene sequence: CDR1 MNHEY, CDR2 SVGAGI. This CDR3 is built from 16 residues. V shed 0 bases and J 3 bases; nucleotides not matched to a gene: 8. The CDR3 DNA reads as TGTGCCAGCAGTTACTCGAAGTCTAGCGGATTCTACGAGCAGTACTTC. Its protein is CASSYSKSSGFYEQYF.